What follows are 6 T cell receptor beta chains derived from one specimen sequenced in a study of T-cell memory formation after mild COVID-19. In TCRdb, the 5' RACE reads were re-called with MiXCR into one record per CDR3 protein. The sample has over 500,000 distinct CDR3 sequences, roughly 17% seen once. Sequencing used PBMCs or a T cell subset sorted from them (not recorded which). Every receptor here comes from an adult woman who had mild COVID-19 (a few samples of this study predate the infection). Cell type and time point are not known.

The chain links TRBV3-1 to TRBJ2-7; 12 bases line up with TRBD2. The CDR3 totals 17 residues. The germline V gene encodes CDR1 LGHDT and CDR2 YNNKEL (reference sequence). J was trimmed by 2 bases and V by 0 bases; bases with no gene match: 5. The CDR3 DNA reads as TGTGCCAGCAGCCAAGACCCCCCTAGCGGGGGGGCCTACGAGCAGTACTTC. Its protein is CASSQDPPSGGAYEQYF.

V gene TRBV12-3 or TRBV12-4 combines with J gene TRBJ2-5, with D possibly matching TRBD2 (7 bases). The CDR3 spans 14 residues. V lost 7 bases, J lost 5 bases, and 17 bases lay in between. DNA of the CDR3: TGTGCCAGCAAGTTTACGGGGGGCATGGAGACCCAGTACTTC. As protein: CASKFTGGMETQYF.

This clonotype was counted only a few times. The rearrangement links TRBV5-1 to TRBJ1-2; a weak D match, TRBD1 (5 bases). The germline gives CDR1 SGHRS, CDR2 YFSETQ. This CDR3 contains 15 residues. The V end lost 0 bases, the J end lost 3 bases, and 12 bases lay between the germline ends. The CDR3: CASSLAAPGDYGYTF. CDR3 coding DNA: TGCGCCAGCAGCTTGGCCGCACCGGGGGACTATGGCTACACCTTC.

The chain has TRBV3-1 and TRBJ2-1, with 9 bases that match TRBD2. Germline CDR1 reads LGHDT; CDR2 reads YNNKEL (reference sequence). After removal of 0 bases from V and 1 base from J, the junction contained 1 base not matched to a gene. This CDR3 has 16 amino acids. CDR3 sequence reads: CASSQEAGGSYNEQFF. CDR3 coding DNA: TGTGCCAGCAGCCAAGAAGCGGGGGGTTCCTACAATGAGCAGTTCTTC.

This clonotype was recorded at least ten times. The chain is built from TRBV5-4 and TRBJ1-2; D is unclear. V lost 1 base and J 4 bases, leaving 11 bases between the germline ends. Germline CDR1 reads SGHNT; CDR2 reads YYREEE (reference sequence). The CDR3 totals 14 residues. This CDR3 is CASSLKEESYGYTF. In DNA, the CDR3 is TGTGCCAGCAGCTTGAAGGAGGAGAGCTATGGCTACACCTTC.

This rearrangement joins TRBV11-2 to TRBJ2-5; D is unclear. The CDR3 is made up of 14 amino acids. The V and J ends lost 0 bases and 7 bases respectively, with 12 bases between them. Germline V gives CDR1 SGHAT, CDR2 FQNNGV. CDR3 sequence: CASSLERTPGTQYF. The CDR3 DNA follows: TGTGCCAGCAGCTTAGAACGGACCCCAGGGACCCAGTACTTC.